This T cell receptor beta chain stems from a study of PD-L1 blockade in urothelial cancer (dated by TCRdb to the late 2010s). Some background on the complete study: Every patient began therapy in about 2014 and was given atezolizumab 1,200 mg intravenously every 3 weeks. Durable clinical benefit was defined as progression-free survival longer than 6 months, and TCR features were also tested against progression-free and overall survival. In the same patients, pretreatment tumors underwent whole exome sequencing and RNA sequencing in addition to TCR sequencing. Pretreatment tumor samples and matched peripheral blood, collected serially before and after atezolizumab treatment, underwent TCR sequencing. Around 29 patients had pretreatment blood TCR-seq, roughly 25 had at least one posttreatment blood collection, and roughly 25 had tumor TCR-seq. Durable clinical benefit was achieved by nine patients but not by the remaining 20. Blood samples were analyzed at two time points: 3 weeks after treatment start (second dose) and 6 weeks after treatment start. An ECOG performance status of 0 or 1 was recorded for the patients, and 0 to 3 prior chemotherapy regimens had been received by the patients. A median of 141,255 T cells and tens of thousands of unique TCRs was obtained from blood samples, and a median clonality of approximately 0.08 was observed. The study, an exploratory multi-omic analysis, examined somatic, immune and clinical correlates of response to PD-L1 blockade with atezolizumab in urothelial cancer. About 85% of the roughly 29 patients were males with bladder-origin urothelial cancer, and about 65% of the roughly 30 reported a prior smoking history.

Paper-wide results and their limitations: Because of the small sample size (n ≈ 27) and the many exploratory analyses performed, the results are intended to be regarded as hypothesis-generating. Among patients with durable benefit, tumor-associated TCR clones showed greater expansion in peripheral blood 3 weeks after treatment started (n of about 20, p = 0.022). Improved progression-free and overall survival was found to be associated with pretreatment peripheral blood TCR clonality below the median.

Synthetic TCR analog templates were spiked into each PCR so that absolute template abundance could be estimated from read counts. The immunoSEQ assay was used to amplify TCRbeta CDR3 regions from genomic DNA with bias-controlled V and J gene primers. Sequencing of rearranged TCRbeta segments was done at approximately 20X coverage. Regarding the original processing steps: Clustering was used to correct sequencing errors, and CDR3s were annotated against IMGT so that V, D and J genes could be assigned. Out-of-frame and stop-codon sequences were excluded, and only productive TCRbeta rearrangements were used in downstream analyses. Clonality was calculated as one minus the Shannon entropy normalized by the log of the number of unique productive sequences. Clones differing between time points or between blood and tumor were identified using Fisher's exact test with Benjamini-Hochberg correction, with an adjusted p below 0.01 applied as the threshold. Imported from immuneACCESS, the table was reduced by TCRdb to in-frame sequences with V and J called. These copies leave out some clones; in studies compared against another copy, an unresolved V gene accounts for under half, and the cause of the remainder is not known. That table gives V, J and clone size, and the DNA gave D and trimming. In this sample the table shows about 50,000 clones, about 85% of which occur a single time. The top ten clones comprise under 2.5% of the sample.

The time point label corresponds to: peripheral blood 6 weeks after treatment start. The cohort included roughly 30 patients with locally advanced or metastatic urothelial carcinoma who were treated at Memorial Sloan Kettering on a trial protocol. Peripheral blood mononuclear cells were collected pretreatment and during treatment, at between 1 and 8 total time points per patient. The Qiagen DNeasy Blood extraction kit was used to purify genomic DNA from total PBMCs and from tumor samples. Collected pretreatment and during treatment, PBMCs were isolated and stored as previously described. Concerning this clone itself: Its cognate antigen has yet to be identified. No base-level quality is on record; no much larger clone is a single base apart.

Sequenced material: PBMCs, taken around atezolizumab (anti-PD-L1) treatment. This TCR derives from a man in his fifties with urothelial cancer.

The CDR3: CSIRTLTSGNTIYF. The nucleotide sequence is given as TGCAGCATTCGGACACTTACCTCTGGAAACACCATATATTTT. The rearranged segments are TRBV29-1 and TRBJ1-3, with a tentative D gene TRBD1 over 5 matching bases. Including the terminal cysteine and phenylalanine, the CDR3 comprises 14 residues. The CDR3 DNA has 42 bases and is translated from base 1. CDR1 SQVTM and CDR2 ANQGSEA are derived from the germline V gene. Trimming removed 8 bases from V and 0 bases from J, leaving 14 bases between the germline ends. This CDR3, with the reference TRBV29-1 and TRBJ1-3 proteins standing in past its ends, gives the full variable domain SAVISQKPSRDICQRGTSLTIQCQVDSQVTMMFWYRQQPGQSLTLIATANQGSEATYESGFVIDKFPISRPNLTFSTLTVSNMSPEDSSIYLCSIRTLTSGNTIYFGEGSWLTVV.